A single TCR beta chain is shown here with its context. The antigen is unknown. The CDR3 runs 14 residues. The germline V and J ends were trimmed by 0 bases and 5 bases, with 9 bases remaining between them. Germline CDR1 is SGHRS and CDR2 is YFSETQ. This sample was included in a study of OX40 agonist ivuxolimab in advanced cancers. Overall study: Three individuals attained partial responses, comprising one hepatocellular carcinoma case and two cutaneous melanoma cases. Study-level findings and limits: Doses of 0.1 to 3.0 mg/kg were accompanied by clonal expansion of CD4+ and CD8+ blood T cells by week 6. Relatively little clonal expansion, among the lowest observed, appeared in partial responders at 0.1-3.0 mg/kg.

It was autoimmune disease history or systemic immunosuppression that excluded patients. Assay: immunoSEQ multiplex PCR; the TCRdb copy retains only in-frame clones and omits some. The sample has under 25,000 clones, 83% seen once. This specimen was CD4+ or CD8+ T cells sorted from blood, taken in a trial of the OX40 agonist ivuxolimab. The origin of this receptor is an adult with an advanced solid tumor such as melanoma, head and neck, liver or kidney cancer. This chain links TRBV5-1 with TRBJ1-5; D is possibly TRBD1 (5 bases). The CDR3 DNA sequence: TGCGCCAGCAGCTTGGCCGGGGCAGATCAGCCCCAGCATTTT. Amino acids: CASSLAGADQPQHF.